This T cell receptor beta chain was recorded in a study of blood T cells in healthy people across ages. V was clipped by 0 bases and J by 5 bases; unmatched bases: 3. The CDR3 runs to 15 residues. CDR1 and CDR2 (germline): SGHRS, YFSETQ. Study results and caveats: Diversity estimates from one million T cells were considered underestimates.

This clonotype was found many times. Its specificity is not known. Primers used in a second PCR of about 6 to 11 cycles were a sample-barcoded 5' primer and a J-beta primer mix. TCRdb re-called the 5' RACE reads with MiXCR, one entry per CDR3 protein. The table lists fewer than 1,000,000 distinct CDR3 sequences, under 55% of them singletons. The sequencing sample was made of blood. The receptor's source is a man aged 55 to 70 in good health. V is TRBV5-1 and J is TRBJ2-1, with 9 bases matching TRBD1. The CDR3 coding sequence is TGCGCCAGCAGCTTGGCGGGACAGGGTAACAATGAGCAGTTCTTC. Amino acid sequence: CASSLAGQGNNEQFF. Full variable domain (remainder filled in from reference TRBV5-1 and TRBJ2-1): KAGVTQTPRYLIKTRGQQVTLSCSPISGHRSVSWYQQTPGQGLQFLFEYFSETQRNKGNFPGRFSGRQFSNSRSEMNVSTLELGDSALYLCASSLAGQGNNEQFFGPGTRLTVL.